The 18 T cell receptor beta chains in this list originate from one sample, sequenced in a study of cytomegalovirus exposure and HLA in healthy donors. Profiling relied on immunoSEQ multiplex PCR, and the TCRdb table lists in-frame clones only, not all of them. The sample lists roughly 150,000 clones, roughly 90% occurring once. The sample was PBMCs. Receptors originate from a woman aged 18-29 years in good health and CMV-seropositive.

This chain connects TRBV2 to TRBJ2-3; 9 positions agree with TRBD1. The CDR3 length is 15 residues. V dropped 8 bases and J dropped 3; count of bases not matched to a gene: 9. Germline V gene lookup returns CDR1 SNHLY and CDR2 FYNNEI. CDR3 nucleotides: TGTGCCAGCCGAACGGACAGGGGAGGGACAGATACGCAGTATTTT. Residues: CASRTDRGGTDTQYF.

The chain employs TRBV27 and TRBJ1-5, with 9 positions matching TRBD1. V lost 5 bases and J lost 7; bases outside the gene matches: 6. The germline gives CDR1 MNHEY, CDR2 SMNVEV (reference sequence). The length of the CDR3 is 14 residues. CDR3 coding DNA: TGTGCCAGCAGTCCCGGGACAGGGAGGCAGCCCCAGCATTTT. This codes for CASSPGTGRQPQHF.

This clone occurred once. The chain has TRBV6-4 and TRBJ2-1, with D unresolved. The CDR3 sequence is 8 residues long. CDR1 is MRHNA and CDR2 is SNTAGT in the germline V gene. V was pared by 6 bases and J by 16 bases, with 7 bases between. The CDR3, as DNA: TGTGCCAGCAGCGTTTCTTTCTTC. Residues: CASSVSFF.

This chain links TRBV19 with TRBJ2-3; TRBD2 is a possible D gene (5 bases). CDR1 LNHDA and CDR2 SQIVND come from the germline V gene (reference sequence). This CDR3 comprises 15 residues. Between the trimmed V and J ends, which lost 4 bases and 1 base, there was a span of 12 bases. CDR3 coding DNA: TGTGCCAGTAGTACATATAGCGAGGGCACAGATACGCAGTATTTT. This sequence encodes CASSTYSEGTDTQYF.

This chain uses TRBV5-1 with TRBJ2-5; D is unresolved. With 6 bases removed from V and 0 bases from J, the gap between germline ends came to 18 bases. CDR1 and CDR2 from the germline V gene are SGHRS and YFSETQ. The CDR3 spans 16 residues. The CDR3 loop is CASNPTTTMYQETQYF. Written as DNA, the CDR3 is TGCGCCAGCAATCCAACTACCACGATGTACCAAGAGACCCAGTACTTC.

V is TRBV7-3 and J is TRBJ2-7; 10 bases line up with TRBD1. With V trimmed by 3 bases and J by 3 bases, 5 bases remained unmatched. CDR1 is SGHTA and CDR2 is FQGTGA in the germline V gene. The CDR3 loop spans 15 amino acids. The CDR3 here is CASSFSGTGDYEQYF. The CDR3 DNA sequence: TGTGCCAGCAGCTTTTCCGGGACAGGGGACTACGAGCAGTACTTC.

The chain links TRBV4-3 to TRBJ2-1; D is possibly TRBD2 (6 bases). Trimming removed 0 bases at V and 2 bases at J, with 14 bases between. Germline V gene lookup returns CDR1 LGHNA and CDR2 YSLEER. The CDR3 sequence is 17 residues long. The CDR3 bases are TGCGCCAGCAGCCAAGATCGGCTAGCGAGTACCTACAATGAGCAGTTCTTC. This encodes CASSQDRLASTYNEQFF.

The chain employs TRBV5-4 and TRBJ2-7, with 8 bases matching TRBD2. From germline, CDR1 is SGHNT and CDR2 YYREEE (reference sequence). After removal of 3 bases from V and 7 bases from J, the junction contained 15 bases not matched to a gene. The CDR3 has 16 amino acids. The CDR3 protein is CASSSGAGLEVLEQYF. The DNA for the CDR3 is TGTGCCAGCAGCTCGGGAGCGGGACTAGAGGTCCTGGAGCAGTACTTC.

The chain carries TRBV11-2 and TRBJ2-7; the match to TRBD2 covers 8 bases. The length of the CDR3 is 12 residues. Germline V CDR1 and CDR2: SGHAT, FQNNGV. The junction had 3 bases not matched to a gene; V was cut back by 5 bases and J by 6 bases. The CDR3 DNA reads as TGTGCCAGCAGCCACGGGACTAGCGAGCAGTACTTC. Amino acid sequence: CASSHGTSEQYF.

The V and J genes are TRBV19 and TRBJ1-5; D is ambiguous. The V gene lost 1 base and the J gene lost 4 bases, with 11 bases spanning the gap. Germline lookup yields CDR1 LNHDA and CDR2 SQIVND (reference sequence). This CDR3 has 15 residues. The CDR3 reads CASSIGEGGNQPQHF. The CDR3 DNA sequence: TGTGCCAGTAGTATAGGAGAAGGCGGAAATCAGCCCCAGCATTTT.

The chain combines TRBV6-5 with TRBJ1-3; D not resolved. Germline loops: CDR1 MNHEY, CDR2 SVGAGI. This CDR3 is built from 11 residues. The V end was cut by 2 bases, the J end by 7 bases, with 3 bases between. The DNA of the CDR3 is TGTGCCAGCAGTTACCTCAACACCATATATTTT. Translated, it gives CASSYLNTIYF.

The sample holds one count of this clone. The chain recombines TRBV5-1 with TRBJ2-1; 8 positions agree with TRBD1. Germline trimming cut 4 bases from V and 2 bases from J; bases unmatched to any gene: 5. CDR3 length: 15 residues. In germline, CDR1 is SGHRS, CDR2 YFSETQ. The CDR3 reads CASSPGTGPYNEQFF. The CDR3 DNA follows: TGCGCCAGCAGCCCCGGGACAGGCCCCTACAATGAGCAGTTCTTC. The full variable domain, with the rest looked up from reference TRBV5-1 and TRBJ2-1, is KAGVTQTPRYLIKTRGQQVTLSCSPISGHRSVSWYQQTPGQGLQFLFEYFSETQRNKGNFPGRFSGRQFSNSRSEMNVSTLELGDSALYLCASSPGTGPYNEQFFGPGTRLTVL.

The CDR3 loop reads CASSSIDSQETQYF. In DNA form, the CDR3 reads TGCGCCAGCAGCTCTATTGACAGCCAAGAGACCCAGTACTTC. V gene TRBV5-1 combines with J gene TRBJ2-5, with D possibly TRBD1 on 5 matching bases. Germline values: CDR1 SGHRS, CDR2 YFSETQ. The length of the CDR3 is 14 residues. The V end lost 3 bases, the J end lost 1 base, and 10 bases lay between the germline ends.

The V call is TRBV11-3, the J call TRBJ2-7; D may be TRBD1 (6 bases). Germline V gene data show CDR1 as SGHNT and CDR2 as YENEEA. V lost 5 bases, J lost 2 bases, and 16 bases lay in between. The CDR3 contains 15 residues. CDR3 in amino acids: CASSTNRVSPYEQYF. The CDR3, as DNA: TGTGCCAGCAGCACAAACAGGGTCTCCCCCTACGAGCAGTACTTC.

The chain couples TRBV5-1 to TRBJ1-2, with a tentative D call TRBD1 (5 bases). V was shortened by 0 bases and J by 3 bases, with 12 bases between the two germline ends. The CDR3 covers 15 residues. Germline V CDR1 and CDR2: SGHRS, YFSETQ. The CDR3 DNA follows: TGCGCCAGCAGCTTGGAGGGGCTCGGCTACTATGGCTACACCTTC. Translating gives CASSLEGLGYYGYTF.

J is TRBJ2-3 and V is TRBV9, with 9 bases aligning to TRBD1. Germline CDR1 and CDR2: SGDLS and YYNGEE. V lost 3 bases, J lost 4 bases, and 9 bases stayed unmatched. The CDR3 consists of 16 residues. The CDR3 nucleotides are TGTGCCAGCAGCGAGCCCGGGACAGGGTTGTCAGATACGCAGTATTTT. It codes for CASSEPGTGLSDTQYF.

This sequence joins TRBV2 and TRBJ2-7; D unresolved. V was cut by 0 bases and J by 4 bases, with 13 bases left in between. Germline values: CDR1 SNHLY, CDR2 FYNNEI. This CDR3 comprises 15 residues. The CDR3 DNA sequence: TGTGCCAGCAGTGAAGCCGGCTCCCTCGGGTACGAGCAGTACTTC. It yields the protein CASSEAGSLGYEQYF.

This clone was observed a few times. This sequence joins TRBV19 and TRBJ1-2; no definite D call. The CDR3 is 14 amino acids. Germline V CDR1 and CDR2: LNHDA, SQIVND (reference sequence). Deletions cut 7 bases from V and 4 bases from J, with 16 bases between. CDR3 loop: CASKYEGRSYGYTF. In nucleotides, the CDR3 is TGTGCCAGTAAGTACGAGGGAAGGAGCTATGGCTACACCTTC.